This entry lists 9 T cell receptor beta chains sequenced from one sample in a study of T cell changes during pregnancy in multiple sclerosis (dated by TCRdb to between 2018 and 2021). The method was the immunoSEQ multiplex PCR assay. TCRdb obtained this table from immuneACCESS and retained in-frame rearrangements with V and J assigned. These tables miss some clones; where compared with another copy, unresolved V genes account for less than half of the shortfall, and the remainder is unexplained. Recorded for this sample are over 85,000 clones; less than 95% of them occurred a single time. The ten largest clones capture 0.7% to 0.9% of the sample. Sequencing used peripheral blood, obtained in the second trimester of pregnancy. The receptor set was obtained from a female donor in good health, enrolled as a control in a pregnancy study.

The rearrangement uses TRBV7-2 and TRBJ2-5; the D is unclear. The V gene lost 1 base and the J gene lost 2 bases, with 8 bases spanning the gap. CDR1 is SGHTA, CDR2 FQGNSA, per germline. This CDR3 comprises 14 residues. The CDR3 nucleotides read TGTGCCAGCAGCTTAGGCGGCAGTCAAGAGACCCAGTACTTC. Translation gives CASSLGGSQETQYF. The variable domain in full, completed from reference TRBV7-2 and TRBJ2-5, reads GAGVSQSPSNKVTEKGKDVELRCDPISGHTALYWYRQSLGQGLEFLIYFQGNSAPDKSGLPSDRFSAERTGGSVSTLTIQRTQQEDSAVYLCASSLGGSQETQYFGPGTRLLVL.

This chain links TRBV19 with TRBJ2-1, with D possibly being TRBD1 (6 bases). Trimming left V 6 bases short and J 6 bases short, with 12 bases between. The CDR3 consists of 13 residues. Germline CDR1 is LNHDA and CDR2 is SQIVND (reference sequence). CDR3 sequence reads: CASSMDRLNEQFF. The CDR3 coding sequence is TGTGCCAGTAGCATGGACAGACTCAATGAGCAGTTCTTC.

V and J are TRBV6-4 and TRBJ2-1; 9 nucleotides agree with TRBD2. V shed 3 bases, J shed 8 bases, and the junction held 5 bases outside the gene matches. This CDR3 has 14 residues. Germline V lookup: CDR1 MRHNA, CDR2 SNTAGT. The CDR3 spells CASSERGGTDEQFF. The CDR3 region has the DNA TGTGCCAGCAGTGAGCGGGGGGGCACTGATGAGCAGTTCTTC.

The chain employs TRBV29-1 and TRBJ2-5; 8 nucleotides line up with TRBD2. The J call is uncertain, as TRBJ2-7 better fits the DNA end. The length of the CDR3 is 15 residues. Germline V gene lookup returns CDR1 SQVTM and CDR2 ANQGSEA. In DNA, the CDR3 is TGCAGCGCTGGGAGCGGGAGACCCGCCAACTACGAGCAGTACTTC. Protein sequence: CSAGSGRPANYEQYF.

The CDR3 DNA follows: TGTGCCAGCAGTACACCGGGGACTCTGGTTGGCTACACCTTC. This sequence encodes CASSTPGTLVGYTF. The chain uses TRBV6-5 and TRBJ1-2; maybe TRBD1 (5 bases). Trimming took off 5 bases at V and 7 bases at J, with 17 bases between the two ends. In germline, CDR1 is MNHEY, CDR2 SVGAGI. This CDR3 comprises 14 residues.

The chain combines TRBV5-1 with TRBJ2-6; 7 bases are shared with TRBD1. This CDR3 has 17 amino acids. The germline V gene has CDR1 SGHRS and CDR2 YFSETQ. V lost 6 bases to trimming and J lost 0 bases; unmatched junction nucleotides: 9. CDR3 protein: CASTRSGQNSGANVLTF. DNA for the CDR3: TGCGCCAGCACCCGGTCGGGACAGAACTCTGGGGCCAACGTCCTGACTTTC.

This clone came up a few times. The CDR3 here is CASSDTDREAFF. In DNA, the CDR3 is TGTGCCAGCAGCGATACGGACAGGGAAGCTTTCTTT. V is TRBV9 and J is TRBJ1-1; 7 bases are a match to TRBD1. With 3 bases clipped from V and 8 bases from J, the junction kept 4 bases outside the gene matches. CDR1 and CDR2 (germline): SGDLS, YYNGEE. The CDR3 contains 12 residues.

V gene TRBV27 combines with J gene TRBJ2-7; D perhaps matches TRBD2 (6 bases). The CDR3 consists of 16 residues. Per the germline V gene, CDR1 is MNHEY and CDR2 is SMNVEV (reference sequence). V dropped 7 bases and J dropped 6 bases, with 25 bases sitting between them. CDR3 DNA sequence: TGTGCCAGCATCCGATTCCCGGGGACTGTAAACTCCGAGCAGTACTTC. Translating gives CASIRFPGTVNSEQYF.

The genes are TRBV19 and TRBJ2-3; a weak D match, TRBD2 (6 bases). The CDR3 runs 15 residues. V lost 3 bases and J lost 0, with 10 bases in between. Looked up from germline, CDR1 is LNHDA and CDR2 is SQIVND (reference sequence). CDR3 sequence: CASSMGRFSTDTQYF. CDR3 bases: TGTGCCAGTAGTATGGGGAGGTTTAGCACAGATACGCAGTATTTT.